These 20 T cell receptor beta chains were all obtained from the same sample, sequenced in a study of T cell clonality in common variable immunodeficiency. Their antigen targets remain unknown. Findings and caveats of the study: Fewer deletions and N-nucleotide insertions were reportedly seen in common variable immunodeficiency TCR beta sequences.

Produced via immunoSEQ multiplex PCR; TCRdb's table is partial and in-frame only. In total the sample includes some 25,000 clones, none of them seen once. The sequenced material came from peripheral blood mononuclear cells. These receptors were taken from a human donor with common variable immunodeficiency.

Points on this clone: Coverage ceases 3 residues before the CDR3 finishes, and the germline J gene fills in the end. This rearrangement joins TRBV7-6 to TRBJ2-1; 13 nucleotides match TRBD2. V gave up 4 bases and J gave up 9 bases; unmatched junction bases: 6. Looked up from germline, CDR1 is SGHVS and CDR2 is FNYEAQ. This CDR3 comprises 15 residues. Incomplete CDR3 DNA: TGTGCCAGCAGCTCAACTAGCGGGAGGGGATTTGAG. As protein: CASSSTSGRGFE. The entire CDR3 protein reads CASSSTSGRGFEQFF.

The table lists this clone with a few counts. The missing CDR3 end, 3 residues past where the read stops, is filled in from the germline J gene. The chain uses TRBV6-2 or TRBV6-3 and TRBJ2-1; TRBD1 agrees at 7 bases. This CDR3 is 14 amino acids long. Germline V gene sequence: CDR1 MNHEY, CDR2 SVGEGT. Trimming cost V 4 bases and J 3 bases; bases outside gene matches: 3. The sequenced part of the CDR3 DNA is TGTGCCAGCAGTTTAGGGGGCTTCTACAATGAG. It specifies CASSLGGFYNE. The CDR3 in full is CASSLGGFYNEQFF.

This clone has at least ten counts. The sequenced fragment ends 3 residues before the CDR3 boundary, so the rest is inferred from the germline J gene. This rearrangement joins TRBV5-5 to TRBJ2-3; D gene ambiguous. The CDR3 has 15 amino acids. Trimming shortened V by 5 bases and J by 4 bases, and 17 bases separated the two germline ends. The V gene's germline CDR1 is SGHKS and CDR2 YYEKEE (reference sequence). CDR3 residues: CASRGRLVLADTQYF. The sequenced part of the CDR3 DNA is TGTGCCAGCAGAGGTCGGCTAGTTCTTGCAGATACG.

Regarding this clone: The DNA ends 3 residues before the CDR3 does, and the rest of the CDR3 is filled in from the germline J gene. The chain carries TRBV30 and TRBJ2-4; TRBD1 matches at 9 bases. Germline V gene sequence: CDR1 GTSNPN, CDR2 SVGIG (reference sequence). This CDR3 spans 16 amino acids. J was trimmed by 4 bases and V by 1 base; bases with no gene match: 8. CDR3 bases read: TGTGCCTGGAGTGCTACCGGGACAGGGCTAAAAAACATT. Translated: CAWSATGTGLKNI. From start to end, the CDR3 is CAWSATGTGLKNIQYF.

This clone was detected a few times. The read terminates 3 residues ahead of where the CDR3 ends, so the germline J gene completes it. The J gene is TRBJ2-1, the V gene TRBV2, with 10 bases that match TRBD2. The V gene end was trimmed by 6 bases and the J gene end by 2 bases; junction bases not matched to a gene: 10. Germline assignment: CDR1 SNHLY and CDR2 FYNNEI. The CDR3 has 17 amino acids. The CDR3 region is CASRLGGLAGAYNEQFF. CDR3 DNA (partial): TGTGCCAGCAGGCTAGGTGGGCTAGCGGGGGCCTACAATGAG.

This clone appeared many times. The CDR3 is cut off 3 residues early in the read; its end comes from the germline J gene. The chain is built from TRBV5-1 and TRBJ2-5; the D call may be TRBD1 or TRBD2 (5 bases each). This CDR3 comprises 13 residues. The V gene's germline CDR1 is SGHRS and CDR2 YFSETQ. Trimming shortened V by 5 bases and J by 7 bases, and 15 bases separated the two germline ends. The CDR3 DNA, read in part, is TGCGCCAGCAGATTCGAGGGGCCAGGGACC. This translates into CASRFEGPGT. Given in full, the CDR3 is CASRFEGPGTQYF.

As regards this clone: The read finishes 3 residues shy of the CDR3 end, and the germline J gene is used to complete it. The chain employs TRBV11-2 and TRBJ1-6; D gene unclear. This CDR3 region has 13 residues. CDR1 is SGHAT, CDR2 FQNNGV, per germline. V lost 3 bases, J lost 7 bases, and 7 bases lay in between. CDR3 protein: CASSFGSNSPLHF. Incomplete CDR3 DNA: TGTGCCAGCAGCTTTGGCTCCAATTCACCC. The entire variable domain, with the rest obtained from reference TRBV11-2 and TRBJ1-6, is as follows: EAGVAQSPRYKIIEKRQSVAFWCNPISGHATLYWYQQILGQGPKLLIQFQNNGVVDDSQLPKDRFSAERLKGVDSTLKIQPAKLEDSAVYLCASSFGSNSPLHFGNGTRLTVT.

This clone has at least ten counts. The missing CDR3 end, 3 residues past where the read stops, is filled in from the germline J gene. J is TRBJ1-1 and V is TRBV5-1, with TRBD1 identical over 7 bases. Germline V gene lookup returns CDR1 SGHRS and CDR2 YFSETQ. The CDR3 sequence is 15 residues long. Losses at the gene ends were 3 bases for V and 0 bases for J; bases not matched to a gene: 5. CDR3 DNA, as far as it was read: TGCGCCAGCAGCTACTACAGGGGCATGAACACTGAA. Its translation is CASSYYRGMNTE. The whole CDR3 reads CASSYYRGMNTEAFF.

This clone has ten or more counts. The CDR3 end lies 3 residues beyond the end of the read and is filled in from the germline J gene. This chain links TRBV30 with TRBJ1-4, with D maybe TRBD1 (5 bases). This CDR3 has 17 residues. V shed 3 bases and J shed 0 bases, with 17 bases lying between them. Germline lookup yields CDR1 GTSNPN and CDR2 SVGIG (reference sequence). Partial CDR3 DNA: TGTGCCTGGAGCGGGGGGGGAATTGTGGCAACTAATGAAAAA. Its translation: CAWSGGGIVATNEK. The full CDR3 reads CAWSGGGIVATNEKLFF. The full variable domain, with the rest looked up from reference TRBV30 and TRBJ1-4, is SQTIHQWPATLVQPVGSPLSLECTVEGTSNPNLYWYRQAAGRGLQLLFYSVGIGQISSEVPQNLSASRPQDRQFILSSKKLLLSDSGFYLCAWSGGGIVATNEKLFFGSGTQLSVL.

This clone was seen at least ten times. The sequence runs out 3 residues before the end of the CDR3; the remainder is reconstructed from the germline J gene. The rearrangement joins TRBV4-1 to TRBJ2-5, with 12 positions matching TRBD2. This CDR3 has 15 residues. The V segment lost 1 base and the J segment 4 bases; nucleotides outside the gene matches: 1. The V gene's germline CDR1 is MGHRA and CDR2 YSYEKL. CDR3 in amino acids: CASSQVLAGGETQYF. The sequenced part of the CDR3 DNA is TGCGCCAGCAGCCAAGTACTAGCGGGAGGAGAGACC.

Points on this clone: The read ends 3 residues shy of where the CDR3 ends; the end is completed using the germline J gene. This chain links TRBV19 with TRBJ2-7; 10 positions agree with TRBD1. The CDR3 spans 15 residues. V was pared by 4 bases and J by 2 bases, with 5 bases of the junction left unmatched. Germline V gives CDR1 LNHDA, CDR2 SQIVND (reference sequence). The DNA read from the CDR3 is TGTGCCAGTAGTAGGAGACAGGGGGCGGCCTACGAG. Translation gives CASSRRQGAAYE. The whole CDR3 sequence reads CASSRRQGAAYEQYF.

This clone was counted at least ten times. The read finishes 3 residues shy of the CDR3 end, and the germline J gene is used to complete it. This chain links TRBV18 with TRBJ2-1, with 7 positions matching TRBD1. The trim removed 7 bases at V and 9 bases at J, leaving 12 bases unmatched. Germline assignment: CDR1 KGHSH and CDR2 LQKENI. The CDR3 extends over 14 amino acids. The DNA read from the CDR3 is TGTGCCAGCTGTAGGGACGCTCGACAGGGTGAG. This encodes CASCRDARQGE. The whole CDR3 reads CASCRDARQGEQFF.

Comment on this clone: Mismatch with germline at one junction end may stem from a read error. CDR3 DNA, as far as it was read: TGTGCCAGTAGTATGAATAGCAAGCAGCCC. It is translated as CASSMNSKQP. The complete CDR3 protein is CASSMNSKQPQHF. The chain combines TRBV19 with TRBJ1-5, with D unclear. The CDR3 end falls 3 residues outside the read, so it is completed with the germline J gene. There are 13 residues in the CDR3. Germline V lookup: CDR1 LNHDA, CDR2 SQIVND (reference sequence).

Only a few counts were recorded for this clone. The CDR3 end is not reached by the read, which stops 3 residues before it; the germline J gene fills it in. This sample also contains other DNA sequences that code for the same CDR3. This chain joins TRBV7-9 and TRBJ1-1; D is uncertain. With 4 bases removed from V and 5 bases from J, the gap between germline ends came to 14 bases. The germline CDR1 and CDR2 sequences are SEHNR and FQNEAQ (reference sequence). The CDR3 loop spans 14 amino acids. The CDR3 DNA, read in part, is TGTGCCAGCAGCTCCCAAGGTGGCAGTACTGAA. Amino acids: CASSSQGGSTE. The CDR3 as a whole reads CASSSQGGSTEAFF.

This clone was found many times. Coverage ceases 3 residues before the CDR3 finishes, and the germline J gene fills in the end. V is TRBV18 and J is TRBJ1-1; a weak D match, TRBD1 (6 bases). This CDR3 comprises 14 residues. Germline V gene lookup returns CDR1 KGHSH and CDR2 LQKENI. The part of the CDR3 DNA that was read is TGTGCCAGCTCATCAACCGGGGACACAATGGGA. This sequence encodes CASSSTGDTMG. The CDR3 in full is CASSSTGDTMGAFF. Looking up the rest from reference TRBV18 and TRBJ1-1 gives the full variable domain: NAGVMQNPRHLVRRRGQEARLRCSPMKGHSHVYWYRQLPEEGLKFMVYLQKENIIDESGMPKERFSAEFPKEGPSILRIQQVVRGDSAAYFCASSSTGDTMGAFFGQGTRLTVV.

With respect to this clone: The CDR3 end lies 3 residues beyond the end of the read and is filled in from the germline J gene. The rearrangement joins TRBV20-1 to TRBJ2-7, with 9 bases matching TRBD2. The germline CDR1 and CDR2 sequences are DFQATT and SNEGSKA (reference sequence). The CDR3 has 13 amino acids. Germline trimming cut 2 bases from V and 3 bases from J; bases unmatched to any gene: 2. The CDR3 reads CSARLAGYYEQYF. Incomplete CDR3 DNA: TGCAGTGCTAGACTAGCGGGATACTACGAG.

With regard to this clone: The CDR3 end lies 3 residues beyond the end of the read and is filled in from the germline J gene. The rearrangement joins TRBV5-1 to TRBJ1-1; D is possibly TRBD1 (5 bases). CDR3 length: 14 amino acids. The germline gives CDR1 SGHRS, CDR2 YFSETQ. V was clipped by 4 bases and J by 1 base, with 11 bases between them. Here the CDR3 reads CASSTYTGNTEAFF. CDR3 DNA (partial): TGCGCCAGCAGCACCTATACAGGGAACACTGAA.

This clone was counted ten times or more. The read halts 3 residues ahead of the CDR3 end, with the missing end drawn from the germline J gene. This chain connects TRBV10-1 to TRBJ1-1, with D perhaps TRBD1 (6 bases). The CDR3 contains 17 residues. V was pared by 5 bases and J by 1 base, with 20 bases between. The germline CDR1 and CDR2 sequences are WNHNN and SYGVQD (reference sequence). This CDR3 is CASSSGTFFLENTEAFF. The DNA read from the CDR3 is TGCGCCAGCAGTTCCGGGACATTTTTTCTCGAGAACACTGAA.

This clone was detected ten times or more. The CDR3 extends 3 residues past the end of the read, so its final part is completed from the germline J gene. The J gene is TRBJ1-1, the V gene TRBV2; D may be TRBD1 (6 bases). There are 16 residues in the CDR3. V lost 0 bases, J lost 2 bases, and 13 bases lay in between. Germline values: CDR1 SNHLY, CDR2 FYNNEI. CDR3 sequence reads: CASSEALPGTNTEAFF. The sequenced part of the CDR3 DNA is TGTGCCAGCAGTGAAGCGCTTCCTGGGACAAACACTGAA.

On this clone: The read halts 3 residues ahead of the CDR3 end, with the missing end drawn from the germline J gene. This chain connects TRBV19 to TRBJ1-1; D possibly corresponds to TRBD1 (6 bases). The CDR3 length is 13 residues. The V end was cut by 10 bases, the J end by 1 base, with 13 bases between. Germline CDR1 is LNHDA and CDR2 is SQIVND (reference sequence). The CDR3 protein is CATTQGWNTEAFF. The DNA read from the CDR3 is TGTGCCACTACACAGGGTTGGAACACTGAA.